This T cell receptor beta chain was captured by sequencing in a study of T cells in Graves' hyperthyroidism and ophthalmopathy. General observations from the study: From stable hyperthyroidism, ophthalmopathy was set apart by a 13 V-J model.

Calling Graves' hyperthyroidism stable meant ophthalmopathy did not progress within 18 months. Uncontrolled infection, other autoimmune disease, pregnancy and lactation each barred patients from inclusion. Researchers amplified the TCR beta CDR3 regions from RNA transcripts. An initial round of RT-PCR targeting the TCR CDR3 relied on the HTBI primer set. Using its own MiXCR run on the multiplex PCR reads, TCRdb lists one record per CDR3 protein. This table holds some 420,000 distinct CDR3 sequences, approximately 13% found once. In this sample, this clonotype turned up many times. Antigen unknown. Trimming shortened V by 9 bases and J by 1 base, and 16 bases separated the two germline ends. Germline lookup yields CDR1 WNHNN and CDR2 SYGVQD (reference sequence). The length of the CDR3 is 16 residues.

The clonotype originates from a woman aged 18 to 35 with Graves' hyperthyroidism. The sample taken for sequencing was blood. The chain recombines TRBV10-1 with TRBJ1-6; D gene ambiguous. As DNA, the CDR3 is TGCGCCAGTCCCTGTGGGATGGGATCCTATAATTCACCCCTCCACTTT. Translation: CASPCGMGSYNSPLHF.